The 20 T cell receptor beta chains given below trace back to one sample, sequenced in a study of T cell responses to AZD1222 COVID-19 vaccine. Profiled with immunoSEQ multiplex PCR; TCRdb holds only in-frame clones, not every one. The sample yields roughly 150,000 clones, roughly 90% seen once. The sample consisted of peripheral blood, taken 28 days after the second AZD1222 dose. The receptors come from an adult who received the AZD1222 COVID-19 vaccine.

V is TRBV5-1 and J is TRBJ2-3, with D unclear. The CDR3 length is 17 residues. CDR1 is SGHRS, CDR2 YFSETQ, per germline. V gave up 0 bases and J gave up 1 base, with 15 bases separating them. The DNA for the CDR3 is TGCGCCAGCAGCTTGGCAAAAGTCAAGGGTGGCACAGATACGCAGTATTTT. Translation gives CASSLAKVKGGTDTQYF.

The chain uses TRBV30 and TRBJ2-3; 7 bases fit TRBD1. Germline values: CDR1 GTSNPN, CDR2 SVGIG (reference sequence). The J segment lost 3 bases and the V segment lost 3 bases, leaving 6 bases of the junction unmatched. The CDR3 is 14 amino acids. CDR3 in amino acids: CAWRRQGLTDTQYF. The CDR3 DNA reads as TGTGCCTGGAGAAGACAGGGCCTGACAGATACGCAGTATTTT.

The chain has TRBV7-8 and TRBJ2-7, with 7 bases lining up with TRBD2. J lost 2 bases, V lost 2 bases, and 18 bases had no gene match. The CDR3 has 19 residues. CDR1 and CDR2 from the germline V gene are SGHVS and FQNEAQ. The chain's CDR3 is CASSLPRSTRDYLPYEQYF. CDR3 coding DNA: TGTGCCAGCAGCTTACCCCGTTCAACCCGGGACTACCTCCCCTACGAGCAGTACTTC.

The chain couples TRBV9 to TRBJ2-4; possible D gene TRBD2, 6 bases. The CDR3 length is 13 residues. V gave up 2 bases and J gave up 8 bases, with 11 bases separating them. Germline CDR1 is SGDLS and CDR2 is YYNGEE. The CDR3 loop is CASSVMREDIQYF. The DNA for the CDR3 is TGTGCCAGCAGCGTTATGAGGGAGGACATTCAGTACTTC. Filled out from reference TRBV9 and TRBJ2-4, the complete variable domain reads DSGVTQTPKHLITATGQRVTLRCSPRSGDLSVYWYQQSLDQGLQFLIQYYNGEERAKGNILERFSAQQFPDLHSELNLSSLELGDSALYFCASSVMREDIQYFGAGTRLSVL.

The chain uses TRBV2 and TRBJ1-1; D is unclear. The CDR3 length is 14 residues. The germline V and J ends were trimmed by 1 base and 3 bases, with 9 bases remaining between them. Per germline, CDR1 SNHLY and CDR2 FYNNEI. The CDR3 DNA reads TGTGCCAGCAGTGAAGAACGGCGGGACACTGAAGCTTTCTTT. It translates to CASSEERRDTEAFF.

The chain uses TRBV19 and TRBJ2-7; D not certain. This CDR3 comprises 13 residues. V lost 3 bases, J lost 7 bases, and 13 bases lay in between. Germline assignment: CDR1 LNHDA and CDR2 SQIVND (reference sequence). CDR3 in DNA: TGTGCCAGTAGTATGGATCCACCTTGGGAGCAGTACTTC. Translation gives CASSMDPPWEQYF.

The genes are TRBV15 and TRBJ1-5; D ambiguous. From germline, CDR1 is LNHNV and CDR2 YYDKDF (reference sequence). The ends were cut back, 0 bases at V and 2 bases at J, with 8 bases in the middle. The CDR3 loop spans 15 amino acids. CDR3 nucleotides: TGTGCCACCAGCAGAGATCGCAGTCGCAATCAGCCCCAGCATTTT. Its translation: CATSRDRSRNQPQHF.

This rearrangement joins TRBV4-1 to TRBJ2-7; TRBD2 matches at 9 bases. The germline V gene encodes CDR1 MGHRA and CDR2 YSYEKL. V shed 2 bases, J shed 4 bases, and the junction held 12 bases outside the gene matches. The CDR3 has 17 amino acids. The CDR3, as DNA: TGCGCCAGCAGCCAAACCCACGGGACTAGCAATGTGTACGAGCAGTACTTC. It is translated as CASSQTHGTSNVYEQYF.

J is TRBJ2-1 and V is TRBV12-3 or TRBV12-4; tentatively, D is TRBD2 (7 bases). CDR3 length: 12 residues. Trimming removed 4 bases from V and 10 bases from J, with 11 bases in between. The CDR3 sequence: CASSWGGGEQFF. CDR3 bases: TGTGCCAGCAGTTGGGGGGGCGGGGAGCAGTTCTTC.

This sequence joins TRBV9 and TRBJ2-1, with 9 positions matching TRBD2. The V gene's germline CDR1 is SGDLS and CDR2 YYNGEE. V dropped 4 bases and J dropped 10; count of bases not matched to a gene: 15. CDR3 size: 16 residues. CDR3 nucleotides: TGTGCCAGCAGCTTCCCCGGGCGGGGGGGCCTAGGGGAGCAGTTCTTC. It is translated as CASSFPGRGGLGEQFF.

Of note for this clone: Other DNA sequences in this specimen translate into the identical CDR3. This CDR3 is CAWSVQGNQPQHF. The DNA for the CDR3 is TGTGCCTGGAGTGTACAGGGCAATCAGCCCCAGCATTTT. The J gene is TRBJ1-5, the V gene TRBV30; possibly TRBD1 for D (5 bases). The germline V gene encodes CDR1 GTSNPN and CDR2 SVGIG (reference sequence). Trimming cost V 0 bases and J 2 bases, with 5 bases left between them. CDR3 length: 13 residues.

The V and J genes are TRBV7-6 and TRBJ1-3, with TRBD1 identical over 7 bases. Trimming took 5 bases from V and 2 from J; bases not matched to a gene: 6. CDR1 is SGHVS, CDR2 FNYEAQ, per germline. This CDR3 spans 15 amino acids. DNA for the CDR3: TGTGCCAGCAGCCTCCAGGGGGGAACTGGAAACACCATATATTTT. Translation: CASSLQGGTGNTIYF.

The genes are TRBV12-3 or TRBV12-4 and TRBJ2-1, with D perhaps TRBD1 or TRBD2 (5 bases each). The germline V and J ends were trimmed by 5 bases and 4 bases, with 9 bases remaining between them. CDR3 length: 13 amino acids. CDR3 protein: CASSRDLYNEQFF. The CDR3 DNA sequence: TGTGCCAGCAGTCGGGACCTATACAATGAGCAGTTCTTC.

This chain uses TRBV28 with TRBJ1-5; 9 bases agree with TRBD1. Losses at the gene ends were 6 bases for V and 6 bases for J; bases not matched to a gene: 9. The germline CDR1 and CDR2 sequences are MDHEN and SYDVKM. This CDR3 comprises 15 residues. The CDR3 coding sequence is TGTGCCAGCAGGAATAAACAGGGGGCAGTTCAGCCCCAGCATTTT. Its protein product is CASRNKQGAVQPQHF.

The CDR3 region is CASSRGQSSYNEQFF. The CDR3, as DNA: TGTGCCAGCAGCCGCGGACAGAGCTCCTACAATGAGCAGTTCTTC. The V call is TRBV11-3, the J call TRBJ2-1; D perhaps matches TRBD1 (6 bases). The germline V gene encodes CDR1 SGHNT and CDR2 YENEEA. The CDR3 runs 15 residues. V was cut by 5 bases and J by 0 bases, with 11 bases left in between. Based on the CDR3 plus reference TRBV11-3 and TRBJ2-1, the full variable domain is EAGVVQSPRYKIIEKKQPVAFWCNPISGHNTLYWYLQNLGQGPELLIRYENEEAVDDSQLPKDRFSAERLKGVDSTLKIQPAELGDSAVYLCASSRGQSSYNEQFFGPGTRLTVL.

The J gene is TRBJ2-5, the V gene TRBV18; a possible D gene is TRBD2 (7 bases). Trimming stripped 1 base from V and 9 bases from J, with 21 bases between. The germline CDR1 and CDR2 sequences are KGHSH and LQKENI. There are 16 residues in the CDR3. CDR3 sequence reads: CASSPRFQAGSGAQYF. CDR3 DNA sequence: TGTGCCAGCTCACCACGGTTCCAAGCGGGGTCAGGGGCCCAGTACTTC.

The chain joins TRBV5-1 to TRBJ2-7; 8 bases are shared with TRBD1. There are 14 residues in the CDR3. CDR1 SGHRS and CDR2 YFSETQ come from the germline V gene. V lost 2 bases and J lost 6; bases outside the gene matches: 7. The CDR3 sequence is CASSLTQGGSEQYF. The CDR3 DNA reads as TGCGCCAGCAGCTTAACACAGGGGGGCTCCGAGCAGTACTTC.

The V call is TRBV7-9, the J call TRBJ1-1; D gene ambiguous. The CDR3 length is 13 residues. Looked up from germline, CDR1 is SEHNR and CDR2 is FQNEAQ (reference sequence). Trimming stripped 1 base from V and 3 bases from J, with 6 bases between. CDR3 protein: CASSLDGYTEAFF. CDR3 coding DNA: TGTGCCAGCAGCTTAGACGGGTACACTGAAGCTTTCTTT.

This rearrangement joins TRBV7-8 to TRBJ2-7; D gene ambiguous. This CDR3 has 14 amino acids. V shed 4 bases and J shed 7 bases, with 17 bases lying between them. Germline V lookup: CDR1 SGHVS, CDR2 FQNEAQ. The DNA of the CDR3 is TGTGCCAGCAGCTCCCACTTACCCTACGTTGAGCAGTACTTC. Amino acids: CASSSHLPYVEQYF.

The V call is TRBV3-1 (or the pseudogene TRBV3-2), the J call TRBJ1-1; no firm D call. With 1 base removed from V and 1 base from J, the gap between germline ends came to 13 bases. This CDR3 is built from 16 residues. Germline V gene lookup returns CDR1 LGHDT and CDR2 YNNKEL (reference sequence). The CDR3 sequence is CASSQAAALRNTEAFF. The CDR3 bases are TGTGCCAGCAGCCAAGCGGCGGCTTTGAGGAACACTGAAGCTTTCTTT.